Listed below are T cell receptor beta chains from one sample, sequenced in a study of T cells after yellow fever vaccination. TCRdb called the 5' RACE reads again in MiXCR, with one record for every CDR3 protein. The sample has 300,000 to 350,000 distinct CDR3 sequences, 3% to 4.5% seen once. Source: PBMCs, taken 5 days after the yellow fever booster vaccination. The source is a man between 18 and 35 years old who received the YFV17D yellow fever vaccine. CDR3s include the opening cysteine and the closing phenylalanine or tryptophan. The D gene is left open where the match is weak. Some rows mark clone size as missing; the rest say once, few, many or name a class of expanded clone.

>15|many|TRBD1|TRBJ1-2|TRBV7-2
CASSSYTGTGEGYTF
TGTGCCAGCAGCTCTTATACCGGGACAGGGGAAGGCTACACCTTC
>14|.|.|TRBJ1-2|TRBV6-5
CASSYDPGARGYTF
TGTGCCAGCAGTTACGATCCGGGGGCTCGTGGCTACACCTTC
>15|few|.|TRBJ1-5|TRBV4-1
CASSLTGRAVQPQHF
TGCGCCAGCAGCCTAACAGGCAGGGCGGTCCAGCCCCAGCATTTT
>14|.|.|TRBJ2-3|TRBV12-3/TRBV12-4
CASSPGASPDTQYF
TGTGCCAGCAGTCCAGGGGCCTCTCCAGATACGCAGTATTTT
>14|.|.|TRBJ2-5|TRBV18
CASSARIEQETQYF
TGTGCCAGCTCAGCCCGCATAGAACAAGAGACCCAGTACTTC
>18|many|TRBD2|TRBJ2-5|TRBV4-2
CASSQWTSGGAGGETQYF
TGTGCCAGCAGCCAGTGGACTAGCGGGGGCGCAGGGGGGGAGACCCAGTACTTC
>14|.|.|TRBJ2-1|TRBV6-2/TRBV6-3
CASSYRISYNEQFF
TGTGCCAGCAGTTACAGGATATCCTACAATGAGCAGTTCTTC
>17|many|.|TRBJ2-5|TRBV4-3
CASSQDLGYMPGETQYF
TGCGCCAGCAGCCAAGATTTGGGGTATATGCCGGGAGAGACCCAGTACTTC
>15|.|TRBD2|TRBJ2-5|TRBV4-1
CASSQAASGVETQYF
TGCGCCAGCAGCCAAGCGGCTAGCGGGGTTGAGACCCAGTACTTC
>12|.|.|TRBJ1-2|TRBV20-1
CSARQGPYGYTF
TGCAGTGCTAGACAGGGACCGTATGGCTACACCTTC
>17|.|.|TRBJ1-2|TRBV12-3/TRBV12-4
CASSFPSADTYSYGYTF
TGTGCCAGCAGTTTCCCCTCTGCTGACACCTACTCGTATGGCTACACCTTC
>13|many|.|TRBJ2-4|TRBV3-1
CASSQQQGGIQYF
TGTGCCAGCAGCCAACAACAGGGAGGCATTCAGTACTTC
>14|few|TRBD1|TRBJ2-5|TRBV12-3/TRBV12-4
CASSPLGQRETQYF
TGTGCCAGCAGTCCCTTGGGACAGAGAGAGACCCAGTACTTC
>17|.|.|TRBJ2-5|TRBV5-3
CARSWQLTGVYQETQYF
TGTGCCAGAAGCTGGCAACTGACAGGAGTGTACCAAGAGACCCAGTACTTC
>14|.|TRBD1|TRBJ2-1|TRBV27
CASSRQGVYNEQFF
TGTGCCAGTTCGCGACAGGGCGTTTACAATGAGCAGTTCTTC
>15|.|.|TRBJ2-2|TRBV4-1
CASSQVLGGTGELFF
TGCGCCAGCAGCCAAGTTCTAGGAGGCACCGGGGAGCTGTTTTTT
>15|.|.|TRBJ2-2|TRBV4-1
CASSQGTVNTGELFF
TGCGCCAGCAGCCAGGGGACCGTCAACACCGGGGAGCTGTTTTTT
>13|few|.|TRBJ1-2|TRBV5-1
CASSTDMSYGYTF
TGCGCCAGCAGCACCGACATGAGCTATGGCTACACCTTC
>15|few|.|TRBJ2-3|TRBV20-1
CSAPRGPGLTDTQYF
TGCAGTGCCCCCCGGGGGCCGGGGTTGACAGATACGCAGTATTTT
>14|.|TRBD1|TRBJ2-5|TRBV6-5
CASRQGQLGVTQYF
TGTGCCAGCAGACAGGGACAGTTGGGCGTGACGCAGTACTTC
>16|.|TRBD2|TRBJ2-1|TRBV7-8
CASSPPGGWPYNEQFF
TGTGCCAGCAGCCCTCCGGGGGGGTGGCCTTACAATGAGCAGTTCTTC
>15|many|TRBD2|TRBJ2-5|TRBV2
CASSVQGGYGETQYF
TGTGCCAGCAGCGTTCAGGGAGGGTATGGAGAGACCCAGTACTTC
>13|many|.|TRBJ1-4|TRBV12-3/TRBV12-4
CASSLEGREKLFF
TGTGCCAGCAGTTTAGAGGGTCGCGAAAAACTGTTTTTT
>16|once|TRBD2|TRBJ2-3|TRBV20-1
CSARESGGGSTDTQYF
TGCAGTGCTAGAGAGAGCGGGGGGGGTAGCACAGATACGCAGTATTTT
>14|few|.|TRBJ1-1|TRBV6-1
CASSERRTNTEAFF
TGTGCCAGCAGTGAACGCAGGACTAACACTGAAGCTTTCTTT
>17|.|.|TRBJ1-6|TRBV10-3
CAISDSRWGRVDSPLHF
TGTGCCATCAGTGACTCCCGATGGGGGCGAGTAGATTCACCCCTCCACTTT
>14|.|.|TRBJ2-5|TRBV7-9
CASSWQGFQETQYF
TGTGCCAGCAGCTGGCAGGGGTTCCAAGAGACCCAGTACTTC
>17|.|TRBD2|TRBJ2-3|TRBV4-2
CASSQGTSGALTDTQYF
TGTGCCAGCAGCCAAGGGACTAGCGGGGCACTCACAGATACGCAGTATTTT
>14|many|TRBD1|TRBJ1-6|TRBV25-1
CASSGQGDNSPLHF
TGTGCCAGCAGTGGACAGGGGGATAATTCACCCCTCCACTTT
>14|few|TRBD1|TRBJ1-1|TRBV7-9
CASSLAHRGLEAFF
TGTGCCAGCAGCTTGGCCCACAGGGGACTTGAAGCTTTCTTT
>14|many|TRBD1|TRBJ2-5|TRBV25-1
CASSGTGSQETQYF
TGTGCCAGCAGCGGGACAGGGTCCCAAGAGACCCAGTACTTC
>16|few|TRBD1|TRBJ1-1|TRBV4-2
CASSRHTQGGLAEAFF
TGTGCCAGCAGCCGCCATACCCAGGGGGGGTTGGCTGAAGCTTTCTTT
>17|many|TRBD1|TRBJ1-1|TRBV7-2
CASSLRGLEYGNTEAFF
TGTGCCAGCAGCTTAAGGGGGCTTGAATATGGTAACACTGAAGCTTTCTTT
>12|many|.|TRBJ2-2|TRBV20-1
CSASGNTGELFF
TGCAGTGCTTCTGGGAACACCGGGGAGCTGTTTTTT
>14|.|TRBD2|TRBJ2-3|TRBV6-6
CASIPGGHIDTQYF
TGTGCCAGCATACCGGGGGGGCATATAGATACGCAGTATTTT
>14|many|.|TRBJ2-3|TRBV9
CASSASSYTDTQYF
TGTGCCAGCAGCGCCAGCAGCTACACAGATACGCAGTATTTT